Following are 5 T cell receptor beta chains from one sample sequenced in a study of T cell responses to AZD1222 COVID-19 vaccine. TCRdb's table, derived via immunoSEQ multiplex PCR, lists solely in-frame clones and lacks some. The table shows some 110,000 clones, with 65% to 85% occurring only once. Specimen: peripheral blood, collected on day 0 of AZD1222 vaccination. These receptors all come from an adult in good health.

This clone is a singleton in its sample. V and J are TRBV3-1 (or the pseudogene TRBV3-2) and TRBJ2-3; a weak D match, TRBD1 (5 bases). CDR1 LGHDT and CDR2 YNNKEL come from the germline V gene (reference sequence). The CDR3 spans 15 residues. V lost 0 bases to trimming and J lost 6 bases, with 13 bases between them. The CDR3 DNA reads TGTGCCAGCAGCCAAGAGGTTCGGTCAGGGGATACGCAGTATTTT. The encoded protein is CASSQEVRSGDTQYF.

The J gene is TRBJ2-5, the V gene TRBV6-5, with 8 bases fitting TRBD2. The CDR3 is made up of 15 amino acids. V lost 5 bases and J lost 3; bases outside the gene matches: 8. In germline, CDR1 is MNHEY, CDR2 SVGAGI. CDR3 residues: CASSQPGGRKETQYF. CDR3 bases: TGTGCCAGCAGTCAACCGGGGGGGAGGAAAGAGACCCAGTACTTC.

The chain uses TRBV10-3 and TRBJ2-7; the match to TRBD1 covers 9 bases. Looked up from germline, CDR1 is ENHRY and CDR2 is SYGVKD. The trim removed 5 bases at V and 2 bases at J, leaving 1 base unmatched. This CDR3 is 13 amino acids long. The CDR3 bases are TGTGCCATCAGTCGACAGGGGGCCTACGAGCAGTACTTC. It yields the protein CAISRQGAYEQYF.

The rearrangement links TRBV30 to TRBJ1-3, with a tentative D call TRBD1 (5 bases). Trimming took off 0 bases at V and 0 bases at J, with 9 bases between the two ends. Germline V lookup: CDR1 GTSNPN, CDR2 SVGIG (reference sequence). The CDR3 is 15 residues long. The CDR3 reads CAWSVRQSSGNTIYF. The CDR3 nucleotides are TGTGCCTGGAGTGTACGACAGAGCTCTGGAAACACCATATATTTT.

CDR3 nucleotides: TGTGCCAGCAGTTACTGGACAGGGACCGGGGAGCTGTTTTTT. Translated, it gives CASSYWTGTGELFF. The chain links TRBV6-5 to TRBJ2-2; 8 bases line up with TRBD1. V was pared by 1 base and J by 5 bases, with 0 bases of the junction left unmatched. CDR1 and CDR2 from the germline V gene are MNHEY and SVGAGI. The CDR3 runs to 14 residues.